This passage covers 3 T cell receptor beta chains from one sample sequenced in a study of liver allograft versus peripheral blood T cells. The wider study: Recipients' peripheral blood T cell receptor repertoires were compared with those in transplanted livers.

One entry per CDR3 protein, called by TCRdb with MiXCR from the reads. The sample lists some 10,000 distinct CDR3 sequences; less than 20% were seen once. These receptor sequences come from a human patient who had a liver transplant. These T cells may partly come from the graft donor.

A note on this clonotype: One junction end does not reproduce the germline sequence, and a read error may be involved. This chain connects TRBV19 to TRBJ2-6; D might be TRBD1 or TRBD2, each matching 5 bases. This CDR3 has 16 residues. CDR1 is LNHDA, CDR2 SQIVND, per germline (reference sequence). The CDR3 region has the DNA TGTGCCAGTAGTATAGCGGGGAACTCTGGGGCCAACATCCTGACTTTC. Protein product: CASSIAGNSGANILTF.

This rearrangement joins TRBV12-3 or TRBV12-4 to TRBJ1-2, with D unclear. Trimming cost V 6 bases and J 2 bases, with 10 bases left between them. This CDR3 spans 13 amino acids. The CDR3 bases are TGTGCCAGCAGAGCAGGCTCAAACTATGGCTACACCTTC. Translation: CASRAGSNYGYTF.

This chain connects TRBV12-3 or TRBV12-4 to TRBJ1-2, with D uncertain. Trimming left V 7 bases short and J 5 bases short, with 8 bases between. The CDR3 has 11 residues. The chain's CDR3 is CASTLGYGYTF. The CDR3 nucleotides read TGTGCCAGCACCCTAGGTTATGGCTACACCTTC.